One sample yielded the 24 T cell receptor beta chains listed below, sequenced in a study of cytomegalovirus exposure and HLA in healthy donors (dated by TCRdb to the late 2010s). The method was the immunoSEQ multiplex PCR assay. The multiplex PCR relied on a mix of 60 forward primers for TCR Vbeta segments and 13 reverse primers for TCR Jbeta segments. TCRdb provides this immuneACCESS table in a form limited to in-frame rearrangements. Some clones are lacking; in checked studies, under half of them reflect an unresolved V gene, and why the rest are absent is not known. The sample table holds fewer than 200,000 clones, of which approximately 72% were seen once. The ten top clones hold 2% to 2.5% of the sample. Sequenced: PBMCs. These receptors were collected from a human donor in good health.

The gene calls are TRBV27 and TRBJ2-5; D unresolved. This CDR3 is built from 13 residues. CDR1 and CDR2 from the germline V gene are MNHEY and SMNVEV (reference sequence). V was pared by 3 bases and J by 1 base, with 6 bases between. CDR3 DNA: TGTGCCAGCAGTTTGTCAGTCCAAGAGACCCAGTACTTC. Encoded protein: CASSLSVQETQYF.

V usage is TRBV13 and J usage is TRBJ2-5; TRBD2 matches 7 bases. The CDR3 runs 13 residues. CDR1 PRHDT and CDR2 FYEKMQ come from the germline V gene (reference sequence). V shed 4 bases, J shed 4 bases, and the junction held 3 bases outside the gene matches. The CDR3 reads CASSSGGSETQYF. The CDR3 region has the DNA TGTGCCAGCAGCTCCGGGGGGTCAGAGACCCAGTACTTC.

J is TRBJ1-5 and V is TRBV19; D unclear. Germline CDR1 reads LNHDA; CDR2 reads SQIVND (reference sequence). V lost 10 bases and J lost 2, with 12 bases in between. This CDR3 has 13 residues. The CDR3 nucleotides are TGTGCCACCCGACTCGGCGGCAATCAGCCCCAGCATTTT. It translates to CATRLGGNQPQHF.

The rearrangement uses TRBV5-1 and TRBJ2-7; TRBD1 is a possible D gene (6 bases). The length of the CDR3 is 17 residues. Germline V gene data show CDR1 as SGHRS and CDR2 as YFSETQ. V dropped 4 bases and J dropped 3 bases, with 23 bases sitting between them. The CDR3 spells CASSRQSLRGNSYEQYF. The CDR3 DNA sequence: TGCGCCAGCAGCCGACAGAGCCTCAGGGGTAATAGCTACGAGCAGTACTTC.

This clone was seen more than once but under ten times. The V call is TRBV7-2, the J call TRBJ1-2, with 9 bases aligning to TRBD1. Germline V lookup: CDR1 SGHTA, CDR2 FQGNSA. The CDR3 contains 13 residues. V lost 6 bases, J lost 6 bases, and 5 bases stayed unmatched. CDR3 nucleotides: TGTGCCAGCAGTTTGGACAGGGGTGATGGCTACACCTTC. Translating gives CASSLDRGDGYTF.

This clone has just a few counts. The chain employs TRBV4-1 and TRBJ2-6; D call uncertain. Trimming removed 8 bases at V and 4 bases at J, with 12 bases between. This CDR3 region has 14 residues. Germline CDR1 and CDR2: MGHRA and YSYEKL. The CDR3 DNA reads as TGCGCCAGCGCCACGGTGAGCGGGGCCAACGTCCTGACTTTC. It is translated as CASATVSGANVLTF.

The rearrangement uses TRBV9 and TRBJ1-1; tentative D call: TRBD1 (6 bases). Germline loops: CDR1 SGDLS, CDR2 YYNGEE. This CDR3 contains 15 residues. Trimming pared 0 bases from V and 4 bases from J, leaving 13 bases between. The CDR3 loop is CASSVDGGGGTEAFF. CDR3 in DNA: TGTGCCAGCAGCGTAGATGGTGGGGGCGGCACTGAAGCTTTCTTT.

The chain joins TRBV18 to TRBJ1-1; 7 bases agree with TRBD1. CDR3 length: 14 residues. V trimming: 5 bases; J trimming: 6 bases; junction bases outside the gene matches: 9. The germline CDR1 and CDR2 sequences are KGHSH and LQKENI. CDR3 sequence: CASSVGQADPEAFF. DNA for the CDR3: TGTGCCAGCTCAGTAGGACAGGCCGATCCTGAAGCTTTCTTT.

This clone was found once. Relative to the germline gene, one junction end is altered; a read error may explain this. The chain employs TRBV19 and TRBJ2-3; D is possibly TRBD1 (5 bases). The CDR3 loop spans 15 amino acids. The V gene's germline CDR1 is LNHDA and CDR2 SQIVND (reference sequence). For the CDR3, the DNA is TGTGCCAGTAGTATAGGGGGCAGGGTGACAGATATGCAGTATTTT. This codes for CASSIGGRVTDMQYF.

About this clone: This sample includes further DNA sequences coding for the same CDR3. The V gene is TRBV5-4, the J gene TRBJ1-2; 9 bases map to TRBD1. Trimming at V came to 4 bases and at J to 5 bases, leaving 9 bases not matched to a gene. Germline V gene sequence: CDR1 SGHNT, CDR2 YYREEE (reference sequence). This CDR3 comprises 15 residues. The CDR3 loop is CASSPVRDRVYGYTF. The CDR3 nucleotides are TGTGCCAGCAGCCCGGTCCGGGACAGGGTTTATGGCTACACCTTC.

The CDR3 sequence is CASSQDRLAGGHNEQFF. The DNA of the CDR3 is TGCGCCAGCAGCCAAGATCGTCTAGCGGGGGGGCATAATGAGCAGTTCTTC. The chain carries TRBV4-3 and TRBJ2-1; the match to TRBD2 covers 12 bases. The V gene end was trimmed by 0 bases and the J gene end by 7 bases; junction bases not matched to a gene: 7. Germline loops: CDR1 LGHNA, CDR2 YSLEER. This CDR3 has 17 residues.

V usage is TRBV9 and J usage is TRBJ1-2, with 8 bases fitting TRBD1. The germline gives CDR1 SGDLS, CDR2 YYNGEE. The CDR3 is 14 amino acids. Trimming at V came to 4 bases and at J to 4 bases, leaving 6 bases not matched to a gene. CDR3 DNA sequence: TGTGCCAGCAGCCGGGCAGGGGGCGTCTATGGCTACACCTTC. This sequence encodes CASSRAGGVYGYTF.

This clone showed up just a few times. The V gene is TRBV19, the J gene TRBJ2-1, with TRBD2 matching 8 bases. This CDR3 has 15 amino acids. Unmatched junction bases numbered 10, after V lost 3 bases and J lost 9 bases. Germline V gene sequence: CDR1 LNHDA, CDR2 SQIVND (reference sequence). CDR3 in amino acids: CASSMVWTSSGEQFF. The CDR3 DNA sequence: TGTGCCAGTAGTATGGTCTGGACTAGCTCCGGTGAGCAGTTCTTC.

This sequence joins TRBV19 and TRBJ1-1; TRBD1 agrees at 7 bases. The CDR3 covers 12 residues. The germline V gene has CDR1 LNHDA and CDR2 SQIVND (reference sequence). V lost 6 bases and J lost 4; bases outside the gene matches: 2. CDR3 DNA: TGTGCCAGTAGGACAGGGAGCACTGAAGCTTTCTTT. This sequence encodes CASRTGSTEAFF. The complete variable domain, with remaining parts taken from reference TRBV19 and TRBJ1-1, reads DGGITQSPKYLFRKEGQNVTLSCEQNLNHDAMYWYRQDPGQGLRLIYYSQIVNDFQKGDIAEGYSVSREKKESFPLTVTSAQKNPTAFYLCASRTGSTEAFFGQGTRLTVV.

V is TRBV4-2 and J is TRBJ2-1, with 8 bases identical to TRBD1. Germline CDR1 LGHNA, CDR2 YNFKEQ. The CDR3 is made up of 17 amino acids. V trimming: 0 bases; J trimming: 6 bases; junction bases outside the gene matches: 10. The DNA for the CDR3 is TGTGCCAGCAGCCAAGATTCGCAGGGGGCTGTTGCCAATGAGCAGTTCTTC. This encodes CASSQDSQGAVANEQFF.

The CDR3 coding sequence is TGTGCCAGCAGCAGGGGGACTGAAGCTTTCTTT. This sequence encodes CASSRGTEAFF. The chain recombines TRBV11-2 with TRBJ1-1, with D tentatively TRBD1 (6 bases). This CDR3 spans 11 amino acids. The V and J ends lost 5 bases and 5 bases respectively, with 6 bases between them. In germline, CDR1 is SGHAT, CDR2 FQNNGV.

This rearrangement joins TRBV19 to TRBJ1-5, with TRBD1 matching 7 bases. The germline V gene encodes CDR1 LNHDA and CDR2 SQIVND (reference sequence). Trimming took 7 bases from V and 3 from J; bases not matched to a gene: 6. The CDR3 is 14 amino acids. The chain's CDR3 is CASIGGGNNQPQHF. CDR3 sequence (DNA): TGTGCCAGTATAGGGGGCGGGAACAATCAGCCCCAGCATTTT. Using reference TRBV19 and TRBJ1-5 for the parts outside the CDR3, the full variable domain is DGGITQSPKYLFRKEGQNVTLSCEQNLNHDAMYWYRQDPGQGLRLIYYSQIVNDFQKGDIAEGYSVSREKKESFPLTVTSAQKNPTAFYLCASIGGGNNQPQHFGDGTRLSIL.

The gene calls are TRBV5-1 and TRBJ2-1, with 14 bases lining up with TRBD2. J gave up 10 bases and V 6 bases, and 6 bases lay outside the gene matches. In germline, CDR1 is SGHRS, CDR2 YFSETQ. The CDR3 consists of 14 residues. CDR3 residues: CASKGLAGGWEQFF. Written as DNA, the CDR3 is TGCGCCAGCAAAGGACTAGCGGGGGGCTGGGAGCAGTTCTTC. Filled out from reference TRBV5-1 and TRBJ2-1, the complete variable domain reads KAGVTQTPRYLIKTRGQQVTLSCSPISGHRSVSWYQQTPGQGLQFLFEYFSETQRNKGNFPGRFSGRQFSNSRSEMNVSTLELGDSALYLCASKGLAGGWEQFFGPGTRLTVL.

The rearrangement links TRBV5-6 to TRBJ1-3; 9 bases are shared with TRBD1. The V gene's germline CDR1 is SGHDT and CDR2 YYEEEE. V was clipped by 5 bases and J by 0 bases; unmatched bases: 6. The CDR3 runs to 16 residues. The CDR3 here is CASRSDRGYSGNTIYF. CDR3 coding DNA: TGTGCCAGCAGATCGGACAGGGGATACTCTGGAAACACCATATATTTT.

A few counts support this clone. The rearrangement uses TRBV27 and TRBJ1-6; D call uncertain. Germline V gene sequence: CDR1 MNHEY, CDR2 SMNVEV (reference sequence). Deletions cut 2 bases from V and 7 bases from J, with 9 bases between. The CDR3 sequence is 14 residues long. CDR3 in DNA: TGTGCCAGCAGTTTAGAAATCGGGAATTCACCCCTCCACTTT. This sequence encodes CASSLEIGNSPLHF.

The CDR3 DNA reads TGTGCCAGTTTCCGGGGGGGCACTGAAGCTTTCTTT. Its translation: CASFRGGTEAFF. This chain joins TRBV7-2 and TRBJ1-1; D is possibly TRBD1 (5 bases). This CDR3 contains 12 residues. V dropped 9 bases and J dropped 4 bases, with 12 bases sitting between them. Germline V CDR1 and CDR2: SGHTA, FQGNSA.

This clone has just a few counts. The chain links TRBV5-1 to TRBJ2-1; weak D call: TRBD2 (6 bases). The V and J ends lost 0 bases and 4 bases respectively, with 20 bases between them. CDR1 is SGHRS, CDR2 YFSETQ, per germline. There are 18 residues in the CDR3. The CDR3 nucleotides are TGCGCCAGCAGCTTGGACGGTGGGTGGGGGGTACGATACAATGAGCAGTTCTTC. Translated: CASSLDGGWGVRYNEQFF.

The chain carries TRBV13 and TRBJ2-7, with 8 bases that match TRBD1. The CDR3 has 15 residues. Germline trimming cut 6 bases from V and 4 bases from J; bases unmatched to any gene: 11. CDR1 is PRHDT and CDR2 is FYEKMQ in the germline V gene (reference sequence). Written as DNA, the CDR3 is TGTGCCAGCAGTCTAACCGGGACAGGAGTTTACGAGCAGTACTTC. Its protein product is CASSLTGTGVYEQYF. The full variable domain, with the rest looked up from reference TRBV13 and TRBJ2-7, is AAGVIQSPRHLIKEKRETATLKCYPIPRHDTVYWYQQGPGQDPQFLISFYEKMQSDKGSIPDRFSAQQFSDYHSELNMSSLELGDSALYFCASSLTGTGVYEQYFGPGTRLTVT.

Worth noting for this clone: The junction shows a germline mismatch at one end, possibly a read error. The V call is TRBV5-1, the J call TRBJ2-7; TRBD2 might be the D (7 bases). CDR3 length: 13 residues. CDR1 is SGHRS and CDR2 is YFSETQ in the germline V gene. The CDR3: CASSLSSVGGRIF. CDR3 in DNA: TGCGCCAGCAGCTTGTCTTCCGTCGGGGGGCGTATATTC.